This T cell receptor beta chain was identified during a study of shared clonotypes between healthy human individuals. The study, taken as a whole, reports: Non-shared clonotypes had lower generation probabilities than clonotypes shared by all four sorted-subset donors. As a rule, naive subsets had a larger estimated richness than memory subsets.

This clone came up once. Its antigen is undetermined. All donors were healthy HIV-negative adults lacking recent acute infections or vaccinations. The authors loaded around 190 ng DNA, 25,000 to 30,000 T cell genomes, into sorted-subset replicate PCRs. Assay used: immunoSEQ multiplex PCR; TCRdb lists only in-frame clones, some missing. The profile shows hundreds of thousands of clones, around 67% of them singletons. The sequencing sample was made of memory CD4+ T cells sorted from blood. The subset is: CD45RA-negative fraction. This clonotype originated in a woman aged 30 to 39 in good health.

DNA of the CDR3: TGTGCCAGCAGCTTAGCGGGGTGGAATGAAAAACTGTTTTTT. Translation: CASSLAGWNEKLFF. The V call is TRBV7-6, the J call TRBJ1-4; D not resolved. The germline V gene has CDR1 SGHVS and CDR2 FNYEAQ. This CDR3 has 14 residues. Trimming stripped 0 bases from V and 5 bases from J, with 7 bases between.